The 24 T cell receptor beta chains listed next were all sequenced from one sample in a study of cytomegalovirus exposure and HLA in healthy donors. Method: immunoSEQ multiplex PCR; TCRdb's copy keeps in-frame clones and lacks some. The sample holds hundreds of thousands of clones, around 85% seen once. The sequencing sample was made of PBMCs. These receptors all come from a woman aged 25 to 39 in good health and CMV-seropositive.

The genes are TRBV9 and TRBJ2-5; 7 bases map to TRBD2. Trimming cost V 0 bases and J 5 bases; bases outside gene matches: 1. The CDR3 runs 13 residues. CDR1 is SGDLS and CDR2 is YYNGEE in the germline V gene. DNA for the CDR3: TGTGCCAGCAGCGTAGGCGGGAGTGAGACCCAGTACTTC. Translation: CASSVGGSETQYF.

The chain uses TRBV5-6 and TRBJ1-2; 11 nucleotides agree with TRBD1. From germline, CDR1 is SGHDT and CDR2 YYEEEE. The CDR3 has 15 residues. The junction had 6 bases not matched to a gene; V was cut back by 4 bases and J by 4 bases. CDR3 region: CASSPGTGGPYGYTF. In DNA, the CDR3 is TGTGCCAGCAGCCCTGGGACAGGGGGTCCCTATGGCTACACCTTC.

This sequence joins TRBV2 and TRBJ1-1; the D gene is possibly TRBD1 (5 bases). Per the germline V gene, CDR1 is SNHLY and CDR2 is FYNNEI. The CDR3 loop spans 14 amino acids. The V end lost 7 bases, the J end lost 5 bases, and 17 bases lay between the germline ends. CDR3 bases: TGTGCCAGCATAATAAGGGGTGGCCTAACTGAAGCTTTCTTT. It codes for CASIIRGGLTEAFF.

V usage is TRBV4-2 and J usage is TRBJ2-1; 7 bases are a match to TRBD1. The germline gives CDR1 LGHNA, CDR2 YNFKEQ. With 5 bases clipped from V and 6 bases from J, the junction kept 4 bases outside the gene matches. This CDR3 has 13 amino acids. The CDR3 nucleotides are TGTGCCAGCAGCGTACAGGGGTTCAATGAGCAGTTCTTC. Its translation is CASSVQGFNEQFF.

The J gene is TRBJ1-2, the V gene TRBV6-6; maybe TRBD1 (6 bases). V was cut by 2 bases and J by 2 bases, with 15 bases left in between. CDR1 MNHNY and CDR2 SVGAGI come from the germline V gene (reference sequence). The CDR3 consists of 16 residues. The CDR3 DNA reads as TGTGCCAGCAGTTACAGGGCGGACAGTATCAACTATGGCTACACCTTC. Protein: CASSYRADSINYGYTF.

The chain is built from TRBV27 and TRBJ2-7; D is possibly TRBD1 (5 bases). V lost 6 bases, J lost 4 bases, and 13 bases lay in between. This CDR3 comprises 13 residues. Germline V lookup: CDR1 MNHEY, CDR2 SMNVEV (reference sequence). The CDR3 reads CASSQQTAYEQYF. For the CDR3, the DNA is TGTGCCAGCAGCCAGCAGACAGCGTACGAGCAGTACTTC.

The chain employs TRBV10-1 and TRBJ2-7, with no clear D. CDR3 size: 13 residues. The ends were cut back, 6 bases at V and 1 base at J, with 10 bases in the middle. Germline V lookup: CDR1 WNHNN, CDR2 SYGVQD (reference sequence). As DNA, the CDR3 is TGCGCCAGCAGCGCCGCCGCGTCCTACGAGCAGTACTTC. Its translation is CASSAAASYEQYF.

This chain uses TRBV7-9 with TRBJ1-4, with D uncertain. V lost 6 bases to trimming and J lost 5 bases, with 19 bases between them. The CDR3 covers 16 residues. Per the germline V gene, CDR1 is SEHNR and CDR2 is FQNEAQ (reference sequence). CDR3 bases: TGTGCCAGCAGTTTAAGTGGGGAGGCGGAAAATGAAAAACTGTTTTTT. Its protein is CASSLSGEAENEKLFF.

The CDR3 reads CASSFTSPKGYEQFF. CDR3 nucleotides: TGTGCCAGCAGCTTCACTAGCCCCAAGGGGTATGAGCAGTTCTTC. This chain connects TRBV7-9 to TRBJ2-1; tentatively, D is TRBD2 (6 bases). Germline V gene sequence: CDR1 SEHNR, CDR2 FQNEAQ (reference sequence). CDR3 length: 15 residues. V dropped 3 bases and J dropped 8 bases, with 17 bases sitting between them.

The chain carries TRBV29-1 and TRBJ1-5; no reliable D call. Germline CDR1 and CDR2: SQVTM and ANQGSEA. The CDR3 runs 14 residues. V was pared by 4 bases and J by 5 bases, with 15 bases between. In DNA, the CDR3 is TGCAGCGTTGGAGCGGCAGGTGGAGATCAGCCCCAGCATTTT. Protein product: CSVGAAGGDQPQHF.

This clone was observed a few times. The chain uses TRBV5-1 and TRBJ2-1; TRBD1 agrees at 8 bases. Germline CDR1 is SGHRS and CDR2 is YFSETQ. The CDR3 is 14 residues long. After removal of 4 bases from V and 4 bases from J, the junction contained 4 bases not matched to a gene. This CDR3 is CASSPGQGYNEQFF. The CDR3 DNA sequence: TGCGCCAGCAGCCCCGGACAGGGATACAATGAGCAGTTCTTC. Variable domain in full (rest from reference TRBV5-1 and TRBJ2-1): KAGVTQTPRYLIKTRGQQVTLSCSPISGHRSVSWYQQTPGQGLQFLFEYFSETQRNKGNFPGRFSGRQFSNSRSEMNVSTLELGDSALYLCASSPGQGYNEQFFGPGTRLTVL.

The rearrangement joins TRBV14 to TRBJ2-7; possibly TRBD2 for D (5 bases). The CDR3 is 15 amino acids. Trimming cost V 0 bases and J 7 bases, with 16 bases left between them. CDR1 is SGHDN and CDR2 is FVKESK in the germline V gene. CDR3 sequence: CASSQEEDLIGEQYF. The CDR3 nucleotides are TGTGCCAGCAGCCAAGAGGAGGACCTGATTGGGGAGCAGTACTTC.

This sequence joins TRBV19 and TRBJ1-5, with TRBD1 matching 8 bases. The CDR3 is 16 amino acids. In germline, CDR1 is LNHDA, CDR2 SQIVND (reference sequence). Losses at the gene ends were 1 base for V and 2 bases for J; bases not matched to a gene: 4. CDR3 sequence reads: CASSIGGGQGNQPQHF. CDR3 nucleotides: TGTGCCAGTAGTATAGGGGGGGGACAGGGCAATCAGCCCCAGCATTTT.

This clone was recorded a few times. Here the CDR3 DNA reads TGCAGCGCATGGGGGGACAGGGGGCAAGGCTACACCTTC. Amino acids: CSAWGDRGQGYTF. The chain employs TRBV29-1 and TRBJ1-2; 12 bases line up with TRBD1. The V segment lost 7 bases and the J segment 8 bases; nucleotides outside the gene matches: 8. The length of the CDR3 is 13 residues. Germline CDR1 is SQVTM and CDR2 is ANQGSEA.

The chain links TRBV7-8 to TRBJ2-7; no clear D gene. Looked up from germline, CDR1 is SGHVS and CDR2 is FQNEAQ. V was shortened by 5 bases and J by 1 base, with 12 bases between the two germline ends. There are 14 residues in the CDR3. The CDR3 reads CASSLRQGSYEQYF. Written as DNA, the CDR3 is TGTGCCAGCAGCCTCAGACAAGGATCCTACGAGCAGTACTTC.

This chain joins TRBV5-1 and TRBJ2-1; 11 bases align to TRBD2. The CDR3 length is 15 residues. V lost 0 bases and J lost 6; bases outside the gene matches: 2. CDR1 is SGHRS and CDR2 is YFSETQ in the germline V gene. Here the CDR3 DNA reads TGCGCCAGCAGCTTGGAACTAGCGGGAGTCAATGAGCAGTTCTTC. It translates to CASSLELAGVNEQFF. The full variable domain, its missing parts supplied by reference TRBV5-1 and TRBJ2-1, is KAGVTQTPRYLIKTRGQQVTLSCSPISGHRSVSWYQQTPGQGLQFLFEYFSETQRNKGNFPGRFSGRQFSNSRSEMNVSTLELGDSALYLCASSLELAGVNEQFFGPGTRLTVL.

CDR3 sequence: CASREGLAGAYEQYF. In DNA, the CDR3 is TGCGCCAGCAGGGAGGGACTAGCTGGAGCCTACGAGCAGTACTTC. V is TRBV10-1 and J is TRBJ2-7; 9 nucleotides line up with TRBD2. The germline V gene encodes CDR1 WNHNN and CDR2 SYGVQD (reference sequence). The CDR3 length is 15 residues. J gave up 2 bases and V 6 bases, and 8 bases lay outside the gene matches.

This clone is a singleton in its sample. This chain joins TRBV6-1 and TRBJ1-2; no firm D call. Germline-derived CDR1 and CDR2 are MNHNS and SASEGT. This CDR3 is 13 amino acids long. V was shortened by 3 bases and J by 7 bases, with 12 bases between the two germline ends. DNA for the CDR3: TGTGCCAGCAGTGAGATCGGGTCCCGTGGCTACACCTTC. This gives the protein CASSEIGSRGYTF.

The chain carries TRBV28 and TRBJ1-2; D is undetermined. Trimming stripped 3 bases from V and 8 bases from J, with 22 bases between. The CDR3 spans 16 residues. The germline V gene has CDR1 MDHEN and CDR2 SYDVKM. The CDR3 DNA follows: TGTGCCAGCAGTTTGTGGGAGCGGGGAGACCCTTCAGGCTACACCTTC. Its protein is CASSLWERGDPSGYTF.

This clone was seen a handful of times. The chain is built from TRBV18 and TRBJ2-7, with 7 bases identical to TRBD1. The germline CDR1 and CDR2 sequences are KGHSH and LQKENI. Trimming took 4 bases from V and 6 from J; bases not matched to a gene: 15. CDR3 length equals 16 residues. The CDR3 nucleotides are TGTGCCAGCTCACTCGGACAGGCCGCCTCTGGGTTCGAGCAGTACTTC. This encodes CASSLGQAASGFEQYF.

J is TRBJ2-1 and V is TRBV6-5; TRBD2 matches 14 bases. V gave up 6 bases and J gave up 7 bases; unmatched junction bases: 5. The CDR3 consists of 15 residues. CDR1 is MNHEY, CDR2 SVGAGI, per germline. This CDR3 reads CASSQTSGRGNEQFF. The CDR3 nucleotides are TGTGCCAGCAGCCAGACTAGCGGGAGGGGGAATGAGCAGTTCTTC.

This sequence joins TRBV2 and TRBJ1-1, with 11 bases fitting TRBD1. CDR1 is SNHLY and CDR2 is FYNNEI in the germline V gene. The V segment lost 7 bases and the J segment 4 bases; nucleotides outside the gene matches: 8. The CDR3 is made up of 15 amino acids. CDR3 sequence: CASISGTGGGTEAFF. As DNA, the CDR3 is TGTGCCAGCATATCCGGGACAGGGGGAGGCACTGAAGCTTTCTTT.

The chain has TRBV5-4 and TRBJ2-7, with D unresolved. Germline V CDR1 and CDR2: SGHNT, YYREEE (reference sequence). The CDR3 contains 14 residues. V was shortened by 0 bases and J by 4 bases, with 11 bases between the two germline ends. The CDR3 DNA is TGTGCCAGCAGCTTGGACCCTCAGCGTTACGAGCAGTACTTC. It codes for CASSLDPQRYEQYF.

The rearrangement joins TRBV7-8 to TRBJ1-4; no clear D gene. This CDR3 is built from 15 residues. Germline V gene lookup returns CDR1 SGHVS and CDR2 FQNEAQ. With 2 bases removed from V and 3 bases from J, the gap between germline ends came to 10 bases. Here the CDR3 reads CASSLRPGPNEKLFF. CDR3 sequence (DNA): TGTGCCAGCAGCTTACGCCCAGGCCCTAATGAAAAACTGTTTTTT.